This TCR beta chain emerged from a study of cytomegalovirus exposure and HLA in healthy donors. Study-level results: Reportedly, HLA-A and HLA-B alleles of most subjects were accurately predicted from TCR beta.

Turning to this clone: Its target is unknown.

PCR employed 60 Vbeta and 13 Jbeta primers. TCRdb's copy holds only in-frame clones and misses some; the assay was immunoSEQ multiplex PCR. The sample lists about 76,000 clones; more than 65% were seen once. Looked up from germline, CDR1 is MDHEN and CDR2 is SYDVKM. After removal of 7 bases from V and 8 bases from J, the junction contained 7 bases not matched to a gene. This CDR3 has 12 amino acids. The chain links TRBV28 to TRBJ1-1; 7 positions match TRBD1. Specimen: PBMCs. The source is a woman between 40 and 55 years old in good health and CMV-seropositive. CDR3 protein: CASTLRDREAFF. The CDR3 nucleotides read TGTGCCAGCACCTTAAGGGACAGAGAAGCTTTCTTT.